This is a list of T cell receptor beta chains from one sample in a study of regulatory T cells in long-lasting Graves disease. MiXCR, applied by TCRdb to the multiplex PCR reads, yields one record per CDR3 protein. The data contain about 470,000 distinct CDR3 sequences, approximately 21% of them singletons. Sequenced here: peripheral blood mononuclear cells (PBMCs), sampled when the disease was refractory, from a patient treated with antithyroid drugs. The receptor source for this set is a female donor with Graves disease. CDR3s include the opening cysteine and the closing phenylalanine or tryptophan.

J gene | V gene | CDR3 protein
TRBJ2-7 | TRBV7-2 | CASSPRDYYEQYF
TRBJ1-5 | TRBV6-5 | CASSYNPQPQHF
TRBJ1-1 | TRBV5-1 | CASRGTGLNTEAFF
TRBJ2-5 | TRBV28 | CASSLWGRRRREETQYF
TRBJ2-7 | TRBV12-3/TRBV12-4 | CASSLAFRSPYEQYF
TRBJ1-5 | TRBV5-1 | CASSLEMGQPQHF
TRBJ1-3 | TRBV6-1 | CASSGRLPSGNTIYF
TRBJ1-4 | TRBV7-9 | CASSFGTGKANEKLFF
TRBJ2-2 | TRBV10-2 | CASSDTGLAGGRTGELFF
TRBJ1-6 | TRBV5-1 | CASSLAGQGGNSPLHF
TRBJ1-5 | TRBV28 | CASRVGSSYQPQHF
TRBJ1-5 | TRBV6-2/TRBV6-3 | CASSLRAGVSNQPQHF
TRBJ1-2 | TRBV7-6 | CASSVQGAAFGYTF
TRBJ2-7 | TRBV19 | CASSGTSGIYEQYF
TRBJ2-1 | TRBV25-1 | CASSDKARGPYNEQFF
TRBJ2-2 | TRBV27 | CASTTLLEAGELFF
TRBJ1-6 | TRBV5-1 | CASSLDPGADSPLHF
TRBJ2-5 | TRBV14 | CASSQEWRASQETQYF
TRBJ1-2 | TRBV27 | CASSFHGQSGYTF
TRBJ1-2 | TRBV30 | CAWSVQESYTF
TRBJ1-5 | TRBV19 | CASSHRIATFDPQHF
TRBJ1-2 | TRBV30 | CAWTQDGDTNYGYTF
TRBJ2-2 | TRBV20-1 | CSATREWKSTGELFF
TRBJ2-6 | TRBV28 | CASSLGRPGANVLTF
TRBJ1-2 | TRBV7-2 | CASANPAQGFHGYTF
TRBJ2-2 | TRBV3-1 | CASTKDTEHPNTGELFF
TRBJ2-1 | TRBV20-1 | CSARPSGYPSIYNEQFF
TRBJ1-1 | TRBV5-1 | CASSRGSMNTEAFF
TRBJ2-1 | TRBV6-5 | CASSYRSGGSSYNEQFF
TRBJ2-7 | TRBV9 | CASSVWASSYEQYF
TRBJ2-7 | TRBV7-8 | CASSLTSGRVPYEQYF
TRBJ1-1 | TRBV20-1 | CSVEGDTEAFF
TRBJ1-1 | TRBV28 | CASSPSREGAFF
TRBJ2-2 | TRBV3-1 | CASSQDVSNTGELFF
TRBJ1-1 | TRBV30 | CAWTIGIATEAFF
TRBJ2-2 | TRBV5-1 | CASSWRTSGGELFF
TRBJ1-2 | TRBV2 | CASSEQGAYYGYTF
TRBJ2-1 | TRBV28 | CASSLGQGARDEQFF